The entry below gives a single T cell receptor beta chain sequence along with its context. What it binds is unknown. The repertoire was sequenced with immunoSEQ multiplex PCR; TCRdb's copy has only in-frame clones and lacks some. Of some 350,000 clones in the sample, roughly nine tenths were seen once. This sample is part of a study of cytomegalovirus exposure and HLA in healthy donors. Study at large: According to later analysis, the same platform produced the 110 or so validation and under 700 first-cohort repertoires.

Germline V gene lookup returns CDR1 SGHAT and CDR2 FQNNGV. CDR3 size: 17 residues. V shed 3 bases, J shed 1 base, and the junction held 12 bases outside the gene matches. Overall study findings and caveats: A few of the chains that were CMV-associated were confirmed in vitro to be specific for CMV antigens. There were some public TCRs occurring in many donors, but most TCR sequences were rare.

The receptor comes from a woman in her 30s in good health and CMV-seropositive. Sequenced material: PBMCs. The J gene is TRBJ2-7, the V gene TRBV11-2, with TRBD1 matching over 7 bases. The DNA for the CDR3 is TGTGCCAGCAGCTTTCCACCGCGCTGGACAGGTTCCTACGAGCAGTACTTC. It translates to CASSFPPRWTGSYEQYF.